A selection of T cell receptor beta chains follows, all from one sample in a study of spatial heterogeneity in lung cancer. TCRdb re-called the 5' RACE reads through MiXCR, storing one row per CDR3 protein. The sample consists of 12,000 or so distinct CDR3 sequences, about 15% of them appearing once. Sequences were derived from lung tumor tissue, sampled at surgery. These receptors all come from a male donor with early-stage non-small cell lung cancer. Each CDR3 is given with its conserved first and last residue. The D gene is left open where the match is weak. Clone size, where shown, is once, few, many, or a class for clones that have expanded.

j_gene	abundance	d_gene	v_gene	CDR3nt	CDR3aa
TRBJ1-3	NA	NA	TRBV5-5	TGTGCCAGCAGCCCACCCGGGACACTCCACTCTGGAAACACCATATATTTT	CASSPPGTLHSGNTIYF
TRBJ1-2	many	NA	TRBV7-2	TGTGCCAGCAGCTTCCTACAGGGATATGGCTACACCTTC	CASSFLQGYGYTF
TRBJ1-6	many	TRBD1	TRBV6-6	TGTGCCAGCAGTTACAGGACAGGGGGCTCACCCCTCCACTTT	CASSYRTGGSPLHF
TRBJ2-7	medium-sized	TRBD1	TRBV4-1	TGCGCCAGCAGCCAAGGGAAGACAGGGGCGAGACTCGAGCAGTACTTC	CASSQGKTGARLEQYF
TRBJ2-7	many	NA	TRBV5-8	TGTGCCAGCAGCGGGGGTCCTACCTACGAGCAGTACTTC	CASSGGPTYEQYF
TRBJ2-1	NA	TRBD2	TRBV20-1	TGCAGTGCCGCACCCCCTCGCGGGAGGTACAATGAGCAGTTCTTC	CSAAPPRGRYNEQFF
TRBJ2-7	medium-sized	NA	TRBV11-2	TGTGCCAGCACCCCGGGAGCGGCGTCCTACGAGCAGTACTTC	CASTPGAASYEQYF
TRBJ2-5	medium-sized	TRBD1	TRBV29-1	TGCAGCGCCGACGGACAGGTCGGAGAGACCCAGTACTTC	CSADGQVGETQYF
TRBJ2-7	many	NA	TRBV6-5	TGTGCCAGCAGCCGGCACCGTTCCTACGAGCAGTACTTC	CASSRHRSYEQYF
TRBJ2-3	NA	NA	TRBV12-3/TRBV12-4	TGTGCCAGCAGCTCTTCGACAGACACAGATACGCAGTATTTT	CASSSSTDTDTQYF
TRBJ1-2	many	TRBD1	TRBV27	TGTGCCAGCAGGCGGGACAGGACAAGCTATGGCTACACCTTC	CASRRDRTSYGYTF
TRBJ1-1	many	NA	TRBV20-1	TGCAGTGCACACCCCCCCGGGACGGGGAACACTGAAGCTTTCTTT	CSAHPPGTGNTEAFF
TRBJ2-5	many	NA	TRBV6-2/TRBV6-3	TGTGCCAGCAGTCAACCAGGGGTAGGGGAGACCCAGTACTTC	CASSQPGVGETQYF
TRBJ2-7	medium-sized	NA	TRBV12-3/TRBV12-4	TGTGCCAGCAGGGAGGCAGGGGTCTACGAGCAGTACTTC	CASREAGVYEQYF
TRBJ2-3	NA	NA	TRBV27	TGTGCCAGCACTGCCCTTAGTACAGATACGCAGTATTTT	CASTALSTDTQYF
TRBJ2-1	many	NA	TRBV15	TGTGCCACCAGCAGTGTGGCTAGCGAGTACAATGAGCAGTTCTTC	CATSSVASEYNEQFF
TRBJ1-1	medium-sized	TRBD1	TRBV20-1	TGCAGTGCTAGTTCGGGACAGGGGAACACTGAAGCTTTCTTT	CSASSGQGNTEAFF
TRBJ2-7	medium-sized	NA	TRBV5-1	TGCGCCAGCAGCCACAGGGGCTCCGGGACTAGCTCCTACGAGCAGTACTTC	CASSHRGSGTSSYEQYF
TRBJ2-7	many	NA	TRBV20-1	TGCAGTGCTAGGTTCGGAGGGTCCTCCTACGAGCAGTACTTC	CSARFGGSSYEQYF
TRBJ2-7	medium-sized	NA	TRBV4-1	TGCGCCAGCAGCCAAGTAGGAACAGGGCAAGAGCAGTACTTC	CASSQVGTGQEQYF
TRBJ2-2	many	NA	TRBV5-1	TGCGCCAGCCTCCCGGGGACTCAGAACACCGGGGAGCTGTTTTTT	CASLPGTQNTGELFF
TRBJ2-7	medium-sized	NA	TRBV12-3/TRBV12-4	TGTGCCAGCAGTTTTGGGCCAGAGCAGTACTTC	CASSFGPEQYF
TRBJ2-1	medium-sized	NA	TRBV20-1	TGCAGTGCTGAAGATACTATGACCTACAATGAGCAGTTCTTC	CSAEDTMTYNEQFF
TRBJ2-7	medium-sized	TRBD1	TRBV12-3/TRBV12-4	TGTGCCAGCAGTTATCGCCAGGGGGCTGGTAGGGACGAGCAGTACTTC	CASSYRQGAGRDEQYF
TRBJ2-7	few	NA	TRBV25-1	TGTGCCAGCGGTTGGGATTACGAGCAGTACTTC	CASGWDYEQYF
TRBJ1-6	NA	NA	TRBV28	TGTGCCAGCAGTTTCGAGGGCCTAAATTCACCCCTCCACTTT	CASSFEGLNSPLHF
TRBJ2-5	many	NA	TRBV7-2	TGTGCCAGCAGCTTATGGGAGGACGAGACCCAGTACTTC	CASSLWEDETQYF
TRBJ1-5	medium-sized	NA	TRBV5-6	TGTGCCAGCAGCATCCAGGACAGACCTTATAGCAATCAGCCCCAGCATTTT	CASSIQDRPYSNQPQHF
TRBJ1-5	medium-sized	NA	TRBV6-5	TGTGCCAGCAGTCGAGAGACCCCTGGCCAGCCCCAGCATTTT	CASSRETPGQPQHF
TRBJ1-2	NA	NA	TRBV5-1	TGCGCCAGCAGCTTGGACAGCTATGGCTACACCTTC	CASSLDSYGYTF
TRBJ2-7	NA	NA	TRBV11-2	TGTGCCAGCACTCCAGGGACCTACGAGCAGTACTTC	CASTPGTYEQYF